This TCR beta chain was found in a study of blood T cell repertoires in COVID-19. Overall study context: COVID-19 samples collected from the United States, Italy and Spain covered acute and convalescent phases. Nucleic acid was either cDNA or gDNA, and it came from T cells, B-cell-depleted T cells, or PBMCs.

Authors' methods: Researchers report that nucleated cell counts were estimated from reference gene primer amplification. Sequencing was performed with immunoSEQ multiplex PCR; in TCRdb, only in-frame clones are kept and a portion is missing. The V and J calls and the clone size are those of that table, but D and trimming were determined from the DNA. The sample records 60,000 to 75,000 clones, around four fifths being singletons. Germline values: CDR1 MNHEY, CDR2 SVGAGI. The V end lost 8 bases, the J end lost 3 bases, and 18 bases lay between the germline ends. CDR3 length: 15 residues. The sequencing input was peripheral blood. This chain connects TRBV6-5 to TRBJ2-3, with a tentative D call TRBD2 (6 bases). This clonotype was sampled from a human donor in a cohort sampled during active COVID-19. The CDR3 loop reads CASGRRGKVTDTQYF. The CDR3 DNA is TGTGCCAGCGGGCGGAGGGGTAAGGTTACAGATACGCAGTATTTT.